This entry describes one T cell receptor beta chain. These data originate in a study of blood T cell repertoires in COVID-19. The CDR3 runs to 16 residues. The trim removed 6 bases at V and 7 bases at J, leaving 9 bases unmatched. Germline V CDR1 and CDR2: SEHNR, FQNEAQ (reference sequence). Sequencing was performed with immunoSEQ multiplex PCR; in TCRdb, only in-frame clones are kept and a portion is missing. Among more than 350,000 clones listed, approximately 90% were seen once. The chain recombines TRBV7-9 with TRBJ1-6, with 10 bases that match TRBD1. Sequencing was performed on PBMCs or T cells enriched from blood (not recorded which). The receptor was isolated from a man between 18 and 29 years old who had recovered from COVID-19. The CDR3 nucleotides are TGTGCCAGCAGTAAGAGGGACAGGGGAAGGAATTCACCCCTCCACTTT. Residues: CASSKRDRGRNSPLHF.